One T cell receptor beta chain is described in this entry. Its target antigen remains unknown. Base quality data are lacking; no much larger clone is found one base away. The method behind the library was the immunoSEQ multiplex PCR assay. RNA was extracted from all samples and reverse transcribed into cDNA, which served as template for TCR sequencing. SuperScript III was used to make first-strand cDNA, primed with a 2:1 mix of oligo-dT and random hexamers. A synthetic immune receptor repertoire was used to assess amplification bias, and residual bias was removed computationally. The published analysis was carried out like this. Raw reads were preprocessed to remove errors, and CDR3 was defined by IMGT conventions from the conserved cysteine to phenylalanine. Clonality was computed as 1 minus the Shannon entropy, with the entropy normalized by log2 of the number of productive unique TCRs. Scalp TCRbeta sequences were cross-referenced with sorted blood CD4 and CD8 repertoires so that the CD4 or CD8 identity of scalp clones could be inferred. TCRdb re-hosts the immuneACCESS table, in-frame sequences only. Its copies lack some clones; in the studies checked, an unresolved V gene accounts for under half of them, and the cause for the rest is not known. The DNA gave D and trimming, while V, J and clone size come from that table. Across this sample there are hundreds of thousands of clones, with 57% seen only once. Around 0.44% of the sample is in the top ten clones.

Its CDR3 holds 15 amino acids, cysteine through phenylalanine. Left in the record is the CDR3 DNA by itself, 45 bases read in frame from the first base. V is trimmed back by 2 bases and J by 0 bases, and the junction contains 1 base that no gene match accounts for. For CDR1 and CDR2, the germline V gene lists MNHEY and SVGAGI. The time point label, as the study defines it: baseline before oral tofacitinib. Lesional scalp punch biopsies and peripheral blood were obtained from alopecia areata patients. After PBMCs were isolated by density centrifugation and stained for CD3, CD4 and CD8, a FACSAria was used to sort CD4+ and CD8+ T cells. This specimen comes from a study of CD8+ T cells in alopecia areata (dated by TCRdb to 2017 to 2018). About the study as a whole: Treated patients were enrolled in an open-label pilot trial of oral tofacitinib at 5 to 10 mg twice daily for moderate-to-severe alopecia areata. To study T cell clonal expansion in alopecia areata, the researchers applied high-throughput TCRbeta sequencing to both the C3H/HeJ mouse model and human patients. Scalp clonality was compared across normal scalp (n=4), patchy alopecia areata scalp (n=8), and alopecia totalis/universalis scalp (n=8). Scalp tissue and sorted CD4+ and CD8+ peripheral blood T cells from patchy and totalis/universalis alopecia areata patients and from healthy controls were covered by human TCRbeta sequencing. RNA came from the PAXgene miRNA kit for fixed scalp, the miRNeasy kit for PBMCs, and the RNeasy kit for mouse skin. Tofacitinib was administered for 6 to 18 months, and 6 months of follow-up off drug were then conducted to assess delayed response and recurrence. immunoSEQ multiplex PCR using 35 Vbeta forward primers and 13 Jbeta reverse primers was used to amplify TCRbeta CDR3 regions. Patients on tofacitinib were biopsied at baseline and after 4 and 24 weeks of treatment, and several of the patients also had a later scalp biopsy. Summary of the overall study and its limitations: Compared with normal scalp, lesional scalp had higher clonality and more expanded CD8+ clones, particularly in alopecia totalis/universalis, a pattern that suggests antigenic drive. Shared TCR sequences between patients were less evident than in mice, which may be partly attributable to HLA diversity in the patient population. Unlike mouse skin, which is dominated by gammadelta T cells, normal human skin has resident alphabeta T cells that are also sequenced, and this complicates analysis of the scalp TCR repertoire.

Sequenced here: CD4+ T cells sorted from blood, sampled at week 0. The chain employs TRBV6-5 and TRBJ2-1; the central 7 bases match TRBD2. The receptor was isolated from a human donor with alopecia areata. The base sequence is TGTGCCAGCAGTTACGGCGGGAGCTCCTACAATGAGCAGTTCTTC. The encoded protein is CASSYGGSSYNEQFF.